The TCR beta chain under discussion was sequenced for a study of cytotoxic CD8 clonotypes in ibrutinib-treated CLL. Study details: The patient breakdown showed fewer than twelve relapsed/refractory and roughly 14 treatment-naive cases, with under 18 IGHV unmutated. Among responders, some 25 were partial and 2 complete; after median roughly 72 months, approximately 15 stayed remitted and some 12 progressed.

This clone was counted a few times. From cryopreserved PBMCs came 2 to 2.5 micrograms of genomic DNA used for TCR beta libraries. Looked up from germline, CDR1 is SGHNT and CDR2 is YYREEE (reference sequence). The CDR3 loop spans 16 amino acids. Trimming took 4 bases from V and 4 from J, leaving 17 bases between them. Clones were read by immunoSEQ multiplex PCR, and TCRdb kept only the in-frame ones, dropping some. This table holds about 6,700 clones, around 70% found once. The specimen was PBMCs, collected before ibrutinib treatment. The gene calls are TRBV5-4 and TRBJ2-2, with D uncertain. The TCR was taken from a human donor with chronic lymphocytic leukemia. The CDR3 protein is CASSPDMLLGTGELFF. Written as DNA, the CDR3 is TGTGCCAGCAGCCCAGACATGCTCCTGGGCACCGGGGAGCTGTTTTTT.